The clone carrying this T cell receptor beta chain was counted a few times. The antigen is not known. The data originate from a study of shared clonotypes between healthy human individuals. Study-level results: Naive subsets typically showed greater estimated richness than memory subsets.

Generated by immunoSEQ multiplex PCR, the TCRdb table keeps only in-frame clones and is missing some. The sample contains about 1.1 million clones, around 82% of which appear only once. The receptor's source is a man younger than 35 in good health. Some clones in this sample may be carry-over from other donors' samples. The sample was memory CD4+ T cells from PBMCs. The subset denotes: CD45RA-negative fraction.

DNA of the CDR3: TGTGCCAGCGGGGTCCAGGGCTCCTACAATGAGCAGTTCTTC. Translation gives CASGVQGSYNEQFF. The chain recombines TRBV6-5 with TRBJ2-1; D possibly corresponds to TRBD1 (5 bases). CDR3 length: 14 amino acids. Germline assignment: CDR1 MNHEY and CDR2 SVGAGI. V was shortened by 8 bases and J by 0 bases, with 11 bases between the two germline ends.